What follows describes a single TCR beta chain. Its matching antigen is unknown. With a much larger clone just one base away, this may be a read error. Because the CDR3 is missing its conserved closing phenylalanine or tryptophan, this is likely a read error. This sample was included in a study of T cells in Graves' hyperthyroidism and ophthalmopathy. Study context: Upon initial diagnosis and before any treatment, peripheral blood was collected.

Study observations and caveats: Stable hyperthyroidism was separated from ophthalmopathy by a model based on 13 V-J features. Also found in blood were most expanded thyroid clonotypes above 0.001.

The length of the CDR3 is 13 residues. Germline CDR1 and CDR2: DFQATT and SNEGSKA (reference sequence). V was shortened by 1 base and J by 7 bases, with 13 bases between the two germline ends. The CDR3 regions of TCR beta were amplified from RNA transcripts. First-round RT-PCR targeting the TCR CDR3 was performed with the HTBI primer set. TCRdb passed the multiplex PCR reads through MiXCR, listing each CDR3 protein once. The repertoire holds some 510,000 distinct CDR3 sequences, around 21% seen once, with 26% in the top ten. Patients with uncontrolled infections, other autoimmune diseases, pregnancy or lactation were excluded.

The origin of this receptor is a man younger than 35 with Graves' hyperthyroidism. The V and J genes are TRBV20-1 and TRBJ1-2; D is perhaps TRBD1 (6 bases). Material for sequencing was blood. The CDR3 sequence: CSARGGGIVGYTV. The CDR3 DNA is TGCAGTGCTAGAGGAGGGGGTATAGTTGGCTACACCGTC.